The 6 T cell receptor beta chains reported below all come from one sample, sequenced in a study of T cells in Graves' hyperthyroidism and ophthalmopathy. TCR beta CDR3 regions were amplified from RNA transcripts. The TCR CDR3 was amplified in a first-round RT-PCR using the HTBI primer set. TCRdb reanalysed the multiplex PCR reads using MiXCR and keeps one entry per CDR3 protein. The sample consists of about 520,000 distinct CDR3 sequences, roughly 20% of them appearing once. The sample comprised blood. The receptors shown here come from a man aged 18 to 30 with Graves' hyperthyroidism.

This clonotype was counted ten times or more. This rearrangement joins TRBV12-3 or TRBV12-4 to TRBJ1-3; no firm D call. With 3 bases removed from V and 4 bases from J, the gap between germline ends came to 10 bases. The CDR3 has 14 amino acids. CDR3 loop: CASSFQPLGNTIYF. The CDR3 DNA follows: TGTGCCAGCAGTTTTCAGCCCCTCGGAAACACCATATATTTT.

This clonotype was recorded at least ten times. This chain joins TRBV6-5 and TRBJ1-2; perhaps TRBD1 as D (5 bases). V dropped 0 bases and J dropped 6 bases, with 14 bases sitting between them. Per germline, CDR1 MNHEY and CDR2 SVGAGI. CDR3 length: 15 residues. CDR3 nucleotide sequence: TGTGCCAGCAGTTACTCGCCCCAGGGTGGTGATGGCTACACCTTC. It encodes CASSYSPQGGDGYTF.

There are many counts of this clonotype. The rearrangement links TRBV5-1 to TRBJ1-2; perhaps TRBD1 as D (5 bases). V lost 0 bases and J 0 bases, leaving 9 bases between the germline ends. The CDR3 covers 15 residues. Germline V lookup: CDR1 SGHRS, CDR2 YFSETQ. CDR3 loop: CASSLGGKANYGYTF. The CDR3 DNA reads TGCGCCAGCAGCTTGGGGGGGAAAGCTAACTATGGCTACACCTTC.

In this sample, this clonotype turned up many times. This chain links TRBV12-5 with TRBJ1-2; 7 positions agree with TRBD1. There are 15 residues in the CDR3. Germline V CDR1 and CDR2: LGHNT, FRNRAP. J gave up 10 bases and V 2 bases, and 13 bases lay outside the gene matches. CDR3 sequence (DNA): TGTGCTAGTGGTTTGCAACTAGGGGGCCCCATCGTCTACACCTTC. Protein: CASGLQLGGPIVYTF.

This clonotype has ten or more counts. The gene calls are TRBV5-5 and TRBJ2-5; D is undetermined. V lost 0 bases and J lost 1, with 7 bases in between. Germline V gives CDR1 SGHKS, CDR2 YYEKEE (reference sequence). This CDR3 contains 14 residues. The CDR3 loop reads CASSLDAAQETQYF. The CDR3 coding sequence is TGTGCCAGCAGCTTGGATGCAGCCCAAGAGACCCAGTACTTC.

This clonotype was detected a few times. Its ends do not fully match the called genes, so a read error is possible. V usage is TRBV19 and J usage is TRBJ2-4; the D is unclear. CDR1 and CDR2 (germline): LNHDA, SQIVND (reference sequence). This CDR3 is built from 15 residues. CDR3: CASSLAKSVKNIRYF. CDR3 bases: TGTGCCAGTAGTCTGGCGAAGAGTGTCAAAAACATTCGGTACTTC.